This entry lists 5 T cell receptor beta chains sequenced from one sample in a study of T cell responses to AZD1222 COVID-19 vaccine. Profiled with immunoSEQ multiplex PCR; TCRdb holds only in-frame clones, not every one. The sample carries 180,000 or so clones, 88% recorded once. The source was peripheral blood, collected 28 days after the second AZD1222 dose. These receptors all stem from an adult who received the AZD1222 COVID-19 vaccine.

This rearrangement joins TRBV6-1 to TRBJ2-5; D remains ambiguous. The CDR3 has 16 amino acids. CDR1 is MNHNS and CDR2 is SASEGT in the germline V gene. Trimming took 2 bases from V and 7 from J, leaving 20 bases between them. CDR3 sequence (DNA): TGTGCCAGCAGTGAACCGCTGGGCAACCTTCCGAGGACCCAGTACTTC. Translated, it gives CASSEPLGNLPRTQYF.

The chain is built from TRBV7-2 and TRBJ2-3, with TRBD2 matching 8 bases. V was pared by 3 bases and J by 4 bases, with 9 bases of the junction left unmatched. The CDR3 extends over 16 amino acids. In germline, CDR1 is SGHTA, CDR2 FQGNSA. The CDR3 region is CASSFRSGSSADTQYF. DNA for the CDR3: TGTGCCAGCAGCTTCAGAAGCGGGAGTTCAGCAGATACGCAGTATTTT.

The rearrangement joins TRBV14 to TRBJ2-1, with TRBD2 matching 8 bases. This CDR3 region has 17 residues. J lost 2 bases, V lost 4 bases, and 10 bases had no gene match. CDR1 and CDR2 (germline): SGHDN, FVKESK. The chain's CDR3 is CASSPQTGTSPYNEQFF. In DNA form, the CDR3 reads TGTGCCAGCAGCCCCCAAACCGGGACTAGTCCCTACAATGAGCAGTTCTTC.

The gene calls are TRBV18 and TRBJ1-1; D uncertain. Germline V gives CDR1 KGHSH, CDR2 LQKENI. The CDR3 spans 12 residues. V dropped 3 bases and J dropped 4 bases, with 6 bases sitting between them. CDR3 sequence: CASSPTATEAFF. The CDR3 DNA reads as TGTGCCAGCTCACCGACGGCCACTGAAGCTTTCTTT. Full variable domain (outside the CDR3, taken from reference TRBV18 and TRBJ1-1): NAGVMQNPRHLVRRRGQEARLRCSPMKGHSHVYWYRQLPEEGLKFMVYLQKENIIDESGMPKERFSAEFPKEGPSILRIQQVVRGDSAAYFCASSPTATEAFFGQGTRLTVV.

The rearrangement links TRBV6-1 to TRBJ1-5; D is undetermined. The V end lost 2 bases, the J end lost 2 bases, and 4 bases lay between the germline ends. CDR1 MNHNS and CDR2 SASEGT come from the germline V gene. CDR3 length: 13 amino acids. Here the CDR3 DNA reads TGTGCCAGCAGTGAAAGAGGCAATCAGCCCCAGCATTTT. Protein sequence: CASSERGNQPQHF.